These 20 T cell receptor beta chains came from one sample sequenced in a study of T cell repertoires in aging, cancer and after chemotherapy. Rearranged V-D-J TRB sequences were amplified with a mixed TRB-A/B primer pool. TCRdb processed the multiplex PCR reads anew with MiXCR; each CDR3 protein has one entry. The repertoire holds around 9,700 distinct CDR3 sequences, with 30% to 35% as singletons. The template was genomic DNA from peripheral blood, not RNA. Material for sequencing was blood. The source is a human donor in good health.

J is TRBJ1-1 and V is TRBV30; D uncertain. V dropped 2 bases and J dropped 2 bases, with 6 bases sitting between them. CDR3 size: 12 residues. Germline V lookup: CDR1 GTSNPN, CDR2 SVGIG (reference sequence). The chain's CDR3 is CAWSSVNTEAFF. CDR3 nucleotides: TGTGCCTGGAGTTCGGTCAACACTGAAGCTTTCTTT.

This sequence joins TRBV12-3 or TRBV12-4 and TRBJ2-5; the D gene is possibly TRBD1 (6 bases). CDR3 length: 12 amino acids. Trimming left V 8 bases short and J 4 bases short, with 11 bases between. The CDR3: CASATGLETQYF. The CDR3, as DNA: TGTGCCAGCGCTACAGGGCTAGAGACCCAGTACTTC.

The CDR3 region has the DNA TGCGCCAGCAGCTTGGCTAGGGGTGGGACGCGGTCCTACGAGCAGTACTTC. Residues: CASSLARGGTRSYEQYF. The chain has TRBV5-1 and TRBJ2-7; perhaps D is TRBD1 or TRBD2 (5 bases each). V was cut by 0 bases and J by 1 base, with 17 bases left in between. The germline V gene has CDR1 SGHRS and CDR2 YFSETQ. The CDR3 runs 17 residues.

This clonotype was seen a handful of times. The chain joins TRBV18 to TRBJ1-2; TRBD1 matches 9 bases. CDR3 size: 13 residues. Germline trimming cut 6 bases from V and 8 bases from J; bases unmatched to any gene: 7. From germline, CDR1 is KGHSH and CDR2 LQKENI. CDR3 in DNA: TGTGCCAGCTCCCCCGGACAGGGGAGGGGCTACACCTTC. The encoded protein is CASSPGQGRGYTF.

This clonotype is labeled medium-sized. The chain is built from TRBV11-3 and TRBJ2-1, with D possibly TRBD2 on 6 matching bases. This CDR3 region has 15 residues. The V gene's germline CDR1 is SGHNT and CDR2 YENEEA. The V end lost 5 bases, the J end lost 5 bases, and 16 bases lay between the germline ends. CDR3: CASSQSRLADNEQFF. CDR3 DNA sequence: TGTGCCAGCAGCCAATCCCGGTTAGCGGACAATGAGCAGTTCTTC.

The V gene is TRBV6-2 or TRBV6-3, the J gene TRBJ1-1, with 7 bases lining up with TRBD1. V dropped 8 bases and J dropped 0; count of bases not matched to a gene: 6. Per the germline V gene, CDR1 is MNHEY and CDR2 is SVGEGT. This CDR3 spans 14 amino acids. CDR3 nucleotides: TGTGCCAGCCGCGGGACAGACGTGAACACTGAAGCTTTCTTT. Its translation is CASRGTDVNTEAFF.

This chain joins TRBV5-6 and TRBJ2-7, with TRBD1 matching over 10 bases. The CDR3 is 13 residues long. Losses at the gene ends were 2 bases for V and 6 bases for J; bases not matched to a gene: 2. Germline V lookup: CDR1 SGHDT, CDR2 YYEEEE. CDR3 region: CASSFRTGGEQYF. CDR3 in DNA: TGTGCCAGCAGCTTCCGGACAGGGGGCGAGCAGTACTTC. Looking up the rest from reference TRBV5-6 and TRBJ2-7 gives the full variable domain: DAGVTQSPTHLIKTRGQQVTLRCSPKSGHDTVSWYQQALGQGPQFIFQYYEEEERQRGNFPDRFSGHQFPNYSSELNVNALLLGDSALYLCASSFRTGGEQYFGPGTRLTVT.

In its sample, this clonotype ranks as medium-sized. The chain combines TRBV11-3 with TRBJ2-1; D is unresolved. This CDR3 spans 14 amino acids. Germline-derived CDR1 and CDR2 are SGHNT and YENEEA. Trimming cost V 3 bases and J 2 bases, with 8 bases left between them. CDR3: CASSFSPAYNEQFF. In nucleotides, the CDR3 is TGTGCCAGCAGCTTTTCTCCCGCCTACAATGAGCAGTTCTTC. Using reference TRBV11-3 and TRBJ2-1 for the parts outside the CDR3, the full variable domain is EAGVVQSPRYKIIEKKQPVAFWCNPISGHNTLYWYLQNLGQGPELLIRYENEEAVDDSQLPKDRFSAERLKGVDSTLKIQPAELGDSAVYLCASSFSPAYNEQFFGPGTRLTVL.

This clonotype has just a few counts. V is TRBV30 and J is TRBJ2-2, with TRBD2 matching over 10 bases. V shed 2 bases and J 5 bases; nucleotides not matched to a gene: 8. CDR3 length: 16 residues. Germline values: CDR1 GTSNPN, CDR2 SVGIG (reference sequence). CDR3 protein: CAWSSAAGGITGELFF. The CDR3 nucleotides are TGTGCCTGGAGTTCGGCAGCGGGGGGGATTACCGGGGAGCTGTTTTTT.

This clonotype was seen only a few times. The rearrangement joins TRBV6-2 or TRBV6-3 to TRBJ1-1; 7 bases map to TRBD1. The CDR3 contains 16 residues. Germline V lookup: CDR1 MNHEY, CDR2 SVGEGT. V shed 4 bases, J shed 0 bases, and the junction held 8 bases outside the gene matches. CDR3 nucleotide sequence: TGTGCCAGCAGTTGGAAGACAGGGCCCATGAACACTGAAGCTTTCTTT. Translating it yields CASSWKTGPMNTEAFF.

This chain links TRBV6-5 with TRBJ2-3; D not certain. Germline assignment: CDR1 MNHEY and CDR2 SVGAGI. V gave up 3 bases and J gave up 6 bases, with 13 bases separating them. This CDR3 comprises 14 residues. CDR3 DNA sequence: TGTGCCAGCAGTTATCAGACTTTCGGCGATACGCAGTATTTT. It yields the protein CASSYQTFGDTQYF.

The gene calls are TRBV19 and TRBJ2-1; 12 bases are a match to TRBD2. CDR3 length: 15 residues. The V gene's germline CDR1 is LNHDA and CDR2 SQIVND (reference sequence). Trimming took 7 bases from V and 3 from J; bases not matched to a gene: 4. The CDR3 coding sequence is TGTGCCAGTATGGAGACTAGCGGGGGCTACAATGAGCAGTTCTTC. This codes for CASMETSGGYNEQFF.

A few counts support this clonotype. The chain uses TRBV30 and TRBJ1-4, with D unclear. V shed 5 bases and J shed 8 bases, with 15 bases lying between them. Germline CDR1 reads GTSNPN; CDR2 reads SVGIG (reference sequence). The CDR3 length is 13 residues. Here the CDR3 reads CAWVGRFSEKLFF. The CDR3 nucleotides read TGTGCCTGGGTAGGACGGTTTTCCGAAAAACTGTTTTTT.

The V and J genes are TRBV6-5 and TRBJ2-3; 7 nucleotides match TRBD2. The germline V gene has CDR1 MNHEY and CDR2 SVGAGI. The CDR3 spans 15 residues. V dropped 5 bases and J dropped 7; count of bases not matched to a gene: 12. CDR3 coding DNA: TGTGCCAGCAGTCAACGACTAGCTAAGGATTATACGCAGTATTTT. This gives the protein CASSQRLAKDYTQYF.

This clonotype is medium-sized in the sample. This chain connects TRBV11-3 to TRBJ2-3, with D unclear. The CDR3 is 13 amino acids. Germline V CDR1 and CDR2: SGHNT, YENEEA. The ends were cut back, 7 bases at V and 0 bases at J, with 8 bases in the middle. CDR3: CASKPPSTDTQYF. CDR3 DNA sequence: TGTGCCAGCAAACCGCCTAGCACAGATACGCAGTATTTT.

This clonotype counts as medium-sized (0.01 to 0.1%). CDR3 region: CSVEPKVNEQFF. The CDR3 coding sequence is TGCAGCGTTGAACCGAAAGTGAATGAGCAGTTCTTC. The J gene is TRBJ2-1, the V gene TRBV29-1, with D unresolved. This CDR3 has 12 amino acids. Trimming removed 2 bases from V and 7 bases from J, with 9 bases in between. CDR1 and CDR2 from the germline V gene are SQVTM and ANQGSEA.

This clonotype has just a few counts. The chain has TRBV12-3 or TRBV12-4 and TRBJ1-2; D unclear. Between the trimmed V and J ends, which lost 7 bases and 7 bases, there was a span of 13 bases. The CDR3 length is 12 residues. The CDR3 loop is CASTQRIVGYTF. In DNA form, the CDR3 reads TGTGCCAGCACCCAGCGGATAGTTGGCTACACCTTC.

In its sample, this clonotype was seen a few times. The V and J genes are TRBV6-2 or TRBV6-3 and TRBJ2-2, with 11 bases fitting TRBD2. V lost 4 bases and J lost 3; bases outside the gene matches: 7. This CDR3 is 17 amino acids long. The germline V gene has CDR1 MNHEY and CDR2 SVGEGT. The CDR3 sequence is CASSLRTSGRYTGELFF. CDR3 in DNA: TGTGCCAGCAGTTTGAGGACTAGCGGGCGATACACCGGGGAGCTGTTTTTT.

This clonotype is medium-sized in the sample. The chain has TRBV11-3 and TRBJ1-6; TRBD1 aligns across 7 bases. Trimming took 5 bases from V and 7 from J; bases not matched to a gene: 11. CDR1 and CDR2 (germline): SGHNT, YENEEA. CDR3 length: 16 residues. CDR3 residues: CASSPRGRGQNSPLHF. The CDR3 region has the DNA TGTGCCAGCAGCCCCAGGGGAAGGGGGCAAAATTCACCCCTCCACTTT.

DNA for the CDR3: TGTGCCAGCAGCCTGAGACTAGCGGGGGGCGCGAACACCGGGGAGCTGTTTTTT. The encoded protein is CASSLRLAGGANTGELFF. This chain links TRBV7-9 with TRBJ2-2, with 13 bases identical to TRBD2. Unmatched junction bases numbered 6, after V lost 5 bases and J lost 0 bases. The CDR3 extends over 18 amino acids. Germline lookup yields CDR1 SEHNR and CDR2 FQNEAQ (reference sequence). The variable domain in full, with the rest retrieved from reference TRBV7-9 and TRBJ2-2, is DTGVSQNPRHKITKRGQNVTFRCDPISEHNRLYWYRQTLGQGPEFLTYFQNEAQLEKSRLLSDRFSAERPKGSFSTLEIQRTEQGDSAMYLCASSLRLAGGANTGELFFGEGSRLTVL.